Listed here are 12 T cell receptor beta chains from one sample, sequenced in a study of blood T cell repertoires in COVID-19 (dated by TCRdb to 2018 to 2020). Library generation was performed with the immunoSEQ multiplex PCR assay. As stored in TCRdb, this immuneACCESS dataset retains in-frame rearrangements with V and J assigned. A fraction of the clones does not appear; measured against another copy, unresolved V genes explain less than half of the discrepancy, and the remainder lacks a known reason. A total of approximately 180,000 clones appear in this sample, roughly 85% of them only once. The ten largest clones capture over 2.5% of the sample. Sequenced input: peripheral blood. The origin of the receptors is a man in his fifties or sixties with acute or convalescent COVID-19.

This clone was observed a single time. The chain links TRBV7-2 to TRBJ2-2; 7 bases are shared with TRBD2. Germline V gives CDR1 SGHTA, CDR2 FQGNSA. V lost 4 bases to trimming and J lost 4 bases; unmatched junction nucleotides: 9. The CDR3 covers 16 residues. The CDR3 loop reads CASSSRGSGPTGELFF. In nucleotides, the CDR3 is TGTGCCAGCAGCTCGCGGGGGAGCGGCCCCACCGGGGAGCTGTTTTTT.

The chain uses TRBV5-6 and TRBJ2-3, with 9 bases identical to TRBD1. The CDR3 extends over 15 amino acids. Losses at the gene ends were 4 bases for V and 5 bases for J; bases not matched to a gene: 8. Germline assignment: CDR1 SGHDT and CDR2 YYEEEE. The CDR3 region has the DNA TGTGCCAGCAGCCAACAGGGGGCTCTTGGAGATACGCAGTATTTT. It encodes CASSQQGALGDTQYF. Supplemented by reference TRBV5-6 and TRBJ2-3, the full variable domain reads DAGVTQSPTHLIKTRGQQVTLRCSPKSGHDTVSWYQQALGQGPQFIFQYYEEEERQRGNFPDRFSGHQFPNYSSELNVNALLLGDSALYLCASSQQGALGDTQYFGPGTRLTVL.

The rearrangement uses TRBV9 and TRBJ2-1; 10 bases are a match to TRBD2. V shed 6 bases and J 7 bases; nucleotides not matched to a gene: 16. CDR3 size: 17 residues. Germline CDR1 is SGDLS and CDR2 is YYNGEE. The CDR3 reads CASTDGGSSGRKNEQFF. CDR3 nucleotides: TGTGCCAGCACCGACGGTGGGAGTAGCGGGAGGAAAAATGAGCAGTTCTTC.

The chain is built from TRBV11-2 and TRBJ1-1, with a weak D call TRBD1 (5 bases). There are 14 residues in the CDR3. Trimming shortened V by 2 bases and J by 4 bases, and 11 bases separated the two germline ends. Germline V CDR1 and CDR2: SGHAT, FQNNGV. The CDR3 reads CASSLPGHVTEAFF. In DNA form, the CDR3 reads TGTGCCAGCAGCTTACCAGGACATGTCACTGAAGCTTTCTTT.

This clone occurred once. The chain uses TRBV27 and TRBJ2-3; 9 positions agree with TRBD2. CDR1 MNHEY and CDR2 SMNVEV come from the germline V gene (reference sequence). The CDR3 is 16 residues long. V shed 5 bases and J 4 bases; nucleotides not matched to a gene: 10. CDR3 DNA sequence: TGTGCCAGCAGTCCCATAGCGGGAGAGGCGTCAGATACGCAGTATTTT. Its translation: CASSPIAGEASDTQYF.

V and J are TRBV9 and TRBJ1-4; TRBD1 might be the D (5 bases). Trimming removed 3 bases at V and 5 bases at J, with 14 bases between. The CDR3 loop spans 15 amino acids. Germline CDR1 SGDLS, CDR2 YYNGEE. DNA for the CDR3: TGTGCCAGCAGCGGGGGCAGGGAAAAAAATGAAAAACTGTTTTTT. It specifies CASSGGREKNEKLFF.

As for this clone: Other DNA sequences of this sample code for an identical CDR3. The chain joins TRBV28 to TRBJ2-7; 9 positions match TRBD1. CDR3 length: 15 residues. The trim removed 4 bases at V and 2 bases at J, leaving 6 bases unmatched. Per the germline V gene, CDR1 is MDHEN and CDR2 is SYDVKM. The CDR3 loop reads CASSSSGTGPYEQYF. The CDR3 DNA follows: TGTGCCAGCAGTTCCTCCGGGACAGGGCCCTACGAGCAGTACTTC.

This clone appeared a single time. This CDR3 reads CASSLVGATHYGYTF. The CDR3 nucleotides read TGTGCCAGCAGCTTAGTAGGAGCTACCCACTATGGCTACACCTTC. The chain joins TRBV7-4 to TRBJ1-2; D is undetermined. Germline loops: CDR1 SGHVT, CDR2 SQSDAQ. Trimming took 1 base from V and 3 from J, leaving 12 bases between them. The CDR3 spans 15 residues.

The chain combines TRBV18 with TRBJ2-5, with 10 positions matching TRBD2. V dropped 6 bases and J dropped 1; count of bases not matched to a gene: 8. CDR3 length: 16 amino acids. In germline, CDR1 is KGHSH, CDR2 LQKENI. The chain's CDR3 is CASSRSGRAAQETQYF. The CDR3 nucleotides read TGTGCCAGCTCCAGGAGCGGGAGGGCCGCCCAAGAGACCCAGTACTTC. The full variable domain, rest sourced from reference TRBV18 and TRBJ2-5, is NAGVMQNPRHLVRRRGQEARLRCSPMKGHSHVYWYRQLPEEGLKFMVYLQKENIIDESGMPKERFSAEFPKEGPSILRIQQVVRGDSAAYFCASSRSGRAAQETQYFGPGTRLLVL.

The chain employs TRBV28 and TRBJ1-5, with 7 bases that match TRBD1. CDR1 and CDR2 from the germline V gene are MDHEN and SYDVKM. The V gene end was trimmed by 6 bases and the J gene end by 6 bases; junction bases not matched to a gene: 8. The CDR3 consists of 14 residues. CDR3 DNA: TGTGCCAGCAGCCGACAGGGAAGGGGTCAGCCCCAGCATTTT. Residues: CASSRQGRGQPQHF.

This chain uses TRBV7-9 with TRBJ2-6; D may be TRBD1 (5 bases). The V and J ends lost 1 base and 2 bases respectively, with 6 bases between them. The CDR3 runs 15 residues. Germline loops: CDR1 SEHNR, CDR2 FQNEAQ (reference sequence). The CDR3 DNA follows: TGTGCCAGCAGCTTAGTAGGGGCTGGGGCCAACGTCCTGACTTTC. Its translation is CASSLVGAGANVLTF.

The rearrangement uses TRBV30 and TRBJ1-5; D gene uncertain. The germline gives CDR1 GTSNPN, CDR2 SVGIG (reference sequence). The CDR3 is 12 amino acids. The germline V and J ends were trimmed by 0 bases and 9 bases, with 9 bases remaining between them. The CDR3 DNA follows: TGTGCCTGGAGTGTTTCCGAGGGGCCCCAGCATTTT. Protein sequence: CAWSVSEGPQHF.